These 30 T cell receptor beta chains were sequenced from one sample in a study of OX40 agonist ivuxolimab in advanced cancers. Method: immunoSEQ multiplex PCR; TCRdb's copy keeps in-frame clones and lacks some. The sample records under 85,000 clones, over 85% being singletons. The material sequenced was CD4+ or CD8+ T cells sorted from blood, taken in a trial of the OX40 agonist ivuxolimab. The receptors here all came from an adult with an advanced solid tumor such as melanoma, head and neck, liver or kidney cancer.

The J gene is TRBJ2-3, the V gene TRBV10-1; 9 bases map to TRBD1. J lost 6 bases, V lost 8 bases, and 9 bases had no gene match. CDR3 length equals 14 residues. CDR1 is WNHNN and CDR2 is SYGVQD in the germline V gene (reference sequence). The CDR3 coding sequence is TGCGCCAGCGGCACGGGACAGGGTGAGGATACGCAGTATTTT. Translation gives CASGTGQGEDTQYF.

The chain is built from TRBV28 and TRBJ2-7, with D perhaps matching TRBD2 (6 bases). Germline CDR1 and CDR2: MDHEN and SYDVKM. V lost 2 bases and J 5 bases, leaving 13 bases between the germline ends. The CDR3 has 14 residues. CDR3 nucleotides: TGTGCCAGCAGTTTAGGGGGGAGTCGGGACGAGCAGTACTTC. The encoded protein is CASSLGGSRDEQYF.

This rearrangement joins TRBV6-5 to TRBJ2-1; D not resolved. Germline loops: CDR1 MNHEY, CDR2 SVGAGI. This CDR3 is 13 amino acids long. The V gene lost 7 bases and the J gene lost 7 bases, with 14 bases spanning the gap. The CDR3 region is CASTRTSRNEQFF. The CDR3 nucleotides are TGTGCCAGCACTAGGACGAGTAGAAATGAGCAGTTCTTC.

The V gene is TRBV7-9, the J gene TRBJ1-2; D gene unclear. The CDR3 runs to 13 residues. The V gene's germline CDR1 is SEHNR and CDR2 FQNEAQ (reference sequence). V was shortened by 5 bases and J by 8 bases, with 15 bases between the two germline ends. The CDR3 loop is CASSPSKKGGYTF. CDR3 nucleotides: TGTGCCAGCAGCCCCTCAAAAAAGGGAGGCTACACCTTC.

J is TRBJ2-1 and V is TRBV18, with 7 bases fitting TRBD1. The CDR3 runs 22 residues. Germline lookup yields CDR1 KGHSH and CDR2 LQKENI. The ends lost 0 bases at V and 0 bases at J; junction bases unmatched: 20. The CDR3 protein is CASSPPLVVAGQVFSSYNEQFF. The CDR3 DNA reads TGTGCCAGCTCACCACCGCTTGTGGTTGCCGGACAGGTGTTTAGCTCCTACAATGAGCAGTTCTTC. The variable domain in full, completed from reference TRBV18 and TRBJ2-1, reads NAGVMQNPRHLVRRRGQEARLRCSPMKGHSHVYWYRQLPEEGLKFMVYLQKENIIDESGMPKERFSAEFPKEGPSILRIQQVVRGDSAAYFCASSPPLVVAGQVFSSYNEQFFGPGTRLTVL.

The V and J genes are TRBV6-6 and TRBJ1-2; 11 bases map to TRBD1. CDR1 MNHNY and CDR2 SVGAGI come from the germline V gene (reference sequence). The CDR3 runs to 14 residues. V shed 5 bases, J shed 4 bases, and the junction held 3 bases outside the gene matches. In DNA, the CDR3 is TGTGCCAGCAGTACAGGACAGGGGGCCTATGGCTACACCTTC. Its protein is CASSTGQGAYGYTF.

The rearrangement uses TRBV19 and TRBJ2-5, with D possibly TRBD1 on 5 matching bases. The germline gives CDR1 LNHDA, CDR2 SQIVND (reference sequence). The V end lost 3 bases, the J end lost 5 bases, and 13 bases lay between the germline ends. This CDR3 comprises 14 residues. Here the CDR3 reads CASSIAGMGETQYF. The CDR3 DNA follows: TGTGCCAGTAGTATCGCAGGGATGGGGGAGACCCAGTACTTC.

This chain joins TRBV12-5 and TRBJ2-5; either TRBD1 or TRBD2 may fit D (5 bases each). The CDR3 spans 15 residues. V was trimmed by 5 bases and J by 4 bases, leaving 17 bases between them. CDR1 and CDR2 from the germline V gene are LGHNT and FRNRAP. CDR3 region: CASGTDSQGAETQYF. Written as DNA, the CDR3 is TGTGCTAGTGGTACGGACTCCCAGGGCGCAGAGACCCAGTACTTC. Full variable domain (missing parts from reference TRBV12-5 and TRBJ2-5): DARVTQTPRHKVTEMGQEVTMRCQPILGHNTVFWYRQTMMQGLELLAYFRNRAPLDDSGMPKDRFSAEMPDATLATLKIQPSEPRDSAVYFCASGTDSQGAETQYFGPGTRLLVL.

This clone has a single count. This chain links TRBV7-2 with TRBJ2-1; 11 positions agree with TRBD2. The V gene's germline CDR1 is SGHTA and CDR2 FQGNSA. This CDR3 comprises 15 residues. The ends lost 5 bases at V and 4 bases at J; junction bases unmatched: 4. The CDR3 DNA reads TGTGCCAGCAGCGAGACTAGCGGGATTTACAATGAGCAGTTCTTC. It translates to CASSETSGIYNEQFF.

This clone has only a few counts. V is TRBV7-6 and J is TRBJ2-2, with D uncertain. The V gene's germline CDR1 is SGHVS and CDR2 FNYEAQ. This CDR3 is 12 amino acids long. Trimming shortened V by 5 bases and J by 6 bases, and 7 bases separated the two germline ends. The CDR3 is CASSPRPGELFF. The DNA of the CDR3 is TGTGCCAGCAGCCCTAGGCCCGGGGAGCTGTTTTTT.

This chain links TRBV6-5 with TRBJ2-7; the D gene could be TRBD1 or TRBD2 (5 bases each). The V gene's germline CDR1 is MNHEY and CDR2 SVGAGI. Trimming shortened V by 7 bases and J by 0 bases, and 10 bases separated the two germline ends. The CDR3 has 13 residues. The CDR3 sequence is CASTPGHSYEQYF. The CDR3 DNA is TGTGCCAGCACCCCGGGGCACTCCTACGAGCAGTACTTC.

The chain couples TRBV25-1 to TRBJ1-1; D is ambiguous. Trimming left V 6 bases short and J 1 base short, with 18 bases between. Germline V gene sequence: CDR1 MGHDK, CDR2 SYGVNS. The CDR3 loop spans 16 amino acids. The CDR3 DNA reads TGTGCCAGCAGCAGAAGCCAAGTGTTACAGAACACTGAAGCTTTCTTT. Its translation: CASSRSQVLQNTEAFF.

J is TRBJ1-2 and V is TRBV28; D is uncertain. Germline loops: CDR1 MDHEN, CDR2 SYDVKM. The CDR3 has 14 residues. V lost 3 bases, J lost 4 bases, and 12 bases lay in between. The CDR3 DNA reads TGTGCCAGCAGTTTTGTAAATGGTGTCTATGGCTACACCTTC. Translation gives CASSFVNGVYGYTF.

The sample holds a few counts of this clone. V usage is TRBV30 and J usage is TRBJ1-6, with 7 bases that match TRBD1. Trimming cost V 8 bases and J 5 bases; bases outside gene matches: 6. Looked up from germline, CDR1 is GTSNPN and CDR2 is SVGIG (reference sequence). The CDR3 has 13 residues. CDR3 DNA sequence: TGTGCCACCCGGACAGGAGATAATTCACCCCTCCACTTT. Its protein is CATRTGDNSPLHF. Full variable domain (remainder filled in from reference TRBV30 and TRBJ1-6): SQTIHQWPATLVQPVGSPLSLECTVEGTSNPNLYWYRQAAGRGLQLLFYSVGIGQISSEVPQNLSASRPQDRQFILSSKKLLLSDSGFYLCATRTGDNSPLHFGNGTRLTVT.

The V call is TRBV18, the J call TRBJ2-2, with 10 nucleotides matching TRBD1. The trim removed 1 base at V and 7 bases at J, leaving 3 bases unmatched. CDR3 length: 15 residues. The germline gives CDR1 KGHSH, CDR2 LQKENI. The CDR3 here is CASSPRQGAGGELFF. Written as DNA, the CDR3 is TGTGCCAGCTCACCACGACAGGGGGCCGGCGGGGAGCTGTTTTTT.

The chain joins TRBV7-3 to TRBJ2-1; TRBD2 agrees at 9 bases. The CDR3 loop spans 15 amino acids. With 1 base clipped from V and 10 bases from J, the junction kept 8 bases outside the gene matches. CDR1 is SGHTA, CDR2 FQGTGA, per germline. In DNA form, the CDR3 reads TGTGCCAGCAGCTTAAGGCTAGCGGGAAACGGCGAGCAGTTCTTC. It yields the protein CASSLRLAGNGEQFF.

The CDR3 loop is CASSLGGGPETQYF. CDR3 bases: TGTGCCAGCAGCTTAGGTGGGGGGCCAGAGACCCAGTACTTC. The chain carries TRBV7-9 and TRBJ2-5; D is perhaps TRBD1 or TRBD2 (6 bases each). The germline V gene encodes CDR1 SEHNR and CDR2 FQNEAQ (reference sequence). CDR3 length: 14 amino acids. The germline V and J ends were trimmed by 1 base and 4 bases, with 10 bases remaining between them. Combining the CDR3 with reference TRBV7-9 and TRBJ2-5 gives the whole variable domain DTGVSQNPRHKITKRGQNVTFRCDPISEHNRLYWYRQTLGQGPEFLTYFQNEAQLEKSRLLSDRFSAERPKGSFSTLEIQRTEQGDSAMYLCASSLGGGPETQYFGPGTRLLVL.

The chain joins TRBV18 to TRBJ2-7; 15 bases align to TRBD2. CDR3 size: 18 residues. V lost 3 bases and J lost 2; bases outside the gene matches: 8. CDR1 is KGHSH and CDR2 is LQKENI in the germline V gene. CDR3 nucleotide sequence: TGTGCCAGCTCACCCCCGGGACTAGCGGGAGGTGTCCCCTACGAGCAGTACTTC. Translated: CASSPPGLAGGVPYEQYF.

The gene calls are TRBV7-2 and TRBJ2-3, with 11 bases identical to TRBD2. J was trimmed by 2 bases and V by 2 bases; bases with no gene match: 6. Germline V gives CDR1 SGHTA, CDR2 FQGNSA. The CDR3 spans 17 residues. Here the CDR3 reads CASSLRGLAEITDTQYF. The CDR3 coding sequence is TGTGCCAGCAGCTTAAGGGGACTAGCGGAGATCACAGATACGCAGTATTTT.

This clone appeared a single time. The CDR3 region is CASAPFGETQYF. CDR3 DNA sequence: TGTGCTAGTGCCCCCTTTGGGGAGACCCAGTACTTC. The chain links TRBV12-5 to TRBJ2-5; D remains unclear. Germline V CDR1 and CDR2: LGHNT, FRNRAP. This CDR3 spans 12 amino acids. V gave up 7 bases and J gave up 5 bases, with 11 bases separating them.

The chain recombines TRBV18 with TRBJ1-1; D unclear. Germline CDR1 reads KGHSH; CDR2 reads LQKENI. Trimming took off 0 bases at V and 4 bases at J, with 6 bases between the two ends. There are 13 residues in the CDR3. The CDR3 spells CASSPPSSTEAFF. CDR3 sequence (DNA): TGTGCCAGCTCACCACCGAGTAGCACTGAAGCTTTCTTT.

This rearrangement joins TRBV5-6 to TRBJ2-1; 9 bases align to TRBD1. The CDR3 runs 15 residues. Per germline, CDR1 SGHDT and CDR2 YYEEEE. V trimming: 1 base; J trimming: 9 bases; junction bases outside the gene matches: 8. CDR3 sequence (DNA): TGTGCCAGCAGCTTGACAGGGGGCCCAATATTTGAGCAGTTCTTC. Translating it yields CASSLTGGPIFEQFF.

The CDR3 sequence: CASSPRAFPGTGTGANVLTF. For the CDR3, the DNA is TGTGCCAGCAGCCCCCGGGCCTTCCCCGGGACAGGGACCGGGGCCAACGTCCTGACTTTC. The chain couples TRBV7-3 to TRBJ2-6; 9 bases align to TRBD1. Germline CDR1 SGHTA, CDR2 FQGTGA. Trimming took 5 bases from V and 4 from J; bases not matched to a gene: 18. The CDR3 contains 20 residues.

The CDR3 sequence is CASSSPPGPGGPGDTQYF. The CDR3 DNA reads TGTGCCAGCAGTTCCCCCCCGGGTCCGGGAGGGCCTGGGGATACGCAGTATTTT. The chain combines TRBV28 with TRBJ2-3; 8 nucleotides line up with TRBD2. Germline loops: CDR1 MDHEN, CDR2 SYDVKM. The ends lost 4 bases at V and 6 bases at J; junction bases unmatched: 18. The CDR3 is made up of 18 amino acids. Filled out from reference TRBV28 and TRBJ2-3, the complete variable domain reads DVKVTQSSRYLVKRTGEKVFLECVQDMDHENMFWYRQDPGLGLRLIYFSYDVKMKEKGDIPEGYSVSREKKERFSLILESASTNQTSMYLCASSSPPGPGGPGDTQYFGPGTRLTVL.

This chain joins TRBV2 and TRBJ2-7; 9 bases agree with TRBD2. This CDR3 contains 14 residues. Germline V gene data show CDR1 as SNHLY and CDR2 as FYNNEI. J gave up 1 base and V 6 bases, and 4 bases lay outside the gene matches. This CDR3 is CASRTTSGSYEQYF. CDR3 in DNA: TGTGCCAGCAGAACGACTAGCGGTTCCTACGAGCAGTACTTC. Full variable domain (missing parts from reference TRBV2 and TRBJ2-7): EPEVTQTPSHQVTQMGQEVILRCVPISNHLYFYWYRQILGQKVEFLVSFYNNEISEKSEIFDDQFSVERPDGSNFTLKIRSTKLEDSAMYFCASRTTSGSYEQYFGPGTRLTVT.

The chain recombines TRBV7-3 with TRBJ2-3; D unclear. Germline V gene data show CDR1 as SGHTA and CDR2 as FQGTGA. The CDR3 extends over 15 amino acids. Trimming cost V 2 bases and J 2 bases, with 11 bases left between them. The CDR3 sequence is CASSLLGRDTDTQYF. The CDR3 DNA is TGTGCCAGCAGCTTACTGGGCAGAGACACAGATACGCAGTATTTT.

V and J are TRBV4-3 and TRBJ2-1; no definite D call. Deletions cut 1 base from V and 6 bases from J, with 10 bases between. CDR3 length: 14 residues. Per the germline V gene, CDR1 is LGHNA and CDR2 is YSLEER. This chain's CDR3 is CASSQGVATNEQFF. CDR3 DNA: TGCGCCAGCAGCCAAGGAGTAGCCACCAATGAGCAGTTCTTC.

DNA for the CDR3: TGTGCCAGCAGCTTGTTGGGACAGGGGGCTTACAATGAGCAGTTCTTC. Translating it yields CASSLLGQGAYNEQFF. The chain employs TRBV5-6 and TRBJ2-1; 12 bases match TRBD1. The V gene's germline CDR1 is SGHDT and CDR2 YYEEEE. J gave up 4 bases and V 1 base, and 3 bases lay outside the gene matches. The length of the CDR3 is 16 residues.

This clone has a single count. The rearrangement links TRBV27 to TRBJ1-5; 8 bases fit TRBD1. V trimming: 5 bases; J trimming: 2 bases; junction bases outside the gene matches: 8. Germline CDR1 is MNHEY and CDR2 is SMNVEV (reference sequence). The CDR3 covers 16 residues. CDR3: CASSHRTGSRNQPQHF. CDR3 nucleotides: TGTGCCAGCAGTCATAGGACAGGGTCTCGCAATCAGCCCCAGCATTTT.

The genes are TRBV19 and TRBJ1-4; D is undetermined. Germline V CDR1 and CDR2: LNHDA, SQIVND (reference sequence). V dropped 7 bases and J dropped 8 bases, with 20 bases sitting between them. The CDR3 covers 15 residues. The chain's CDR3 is CASIDGSGSDEKLFF. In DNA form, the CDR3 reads TGTGCCAGTATTGATGGGTCCGGGTCTGACGAAAAACTGTTTTTT.